These 11 T cell receptor beta chains came from one sample sequenced in a study of blood T cell repertoires in COVID-19. Profiling relied on immunoSEQ multiplex PCR, and the TCRdb table lists in-frame clones only, not all of them. The sample includes fewer than 30,000 clones, approximately 85% of them seen just once. The material sequenced was peripheral blood. These receptors originate from a woman older than 75 with COVID-19, enrolled during active disease.

The count of this clone is one. The CDR3 is CASSLGKGKGALPEAFF. Here the CDR3 DNA reads TGTGCCAGCAGCTTAGGTAAAGGTAAGGGGGCCCTCCCTGAAGCTTTCTTT. The J gene is TRBJ1-1, the V gene TRBV7-8, with TRBD1 matching 7 bases. Germline V gene data show CDR1 as SGHVS and CDR2 as FQNEAQ. The trim removed 1 base at V and 6 bases at J, leaving 14 bases unmatched. CDR3 length equals 17 residues.

This clone is a singleton in its sample. V gene TRBV4-1 combines with J gene TRBJ2-3, with TRBD2 matching 7 bases. The CDR3 extends over 16 amino acids. The V gene end was trimmed by 3 bases and the J gene end by 6 bases; junction bases not matched to a gene: 12. The germline CDR1 and CDR2 sequences are MGHRA and YSYEKL. The CDR3 DNA reads as TGCGCCAGCAGCCACACTAGCGCTATACCCGCGGATACGCAGTATTTT. The encoded protein is CASSHTSAIPADTQYF.

The rearrangement links TRBV15 to TRBJ2-1, with D tentatively TRBD1 (6 bases). The germline V and J ends were trimmed by 0 bases and 8 bases, with 20 bases remaining between them. CDR1 LNHNV and CDR2 YYDKDF come from the germline V gene (reference sequence). The CDR3 runs 17 residues. CDR3 loop: CATSRDKGTLKVDEQFF. DNA of the CDR3: TGTGCCACCAGCAGAGATAAAGGGACACTAAAGGTCGATGAGCAGTTCTTC. The full variable domain, rest sourced from reference TRBV15 and TRBJ2-1, is DAMVIQNPRYQVTQFGKPVTLSCSQTLNHNVMYWYQQKSSQAPKLLFHYYDKDFNNEADTPDNFQSRRPNTSFCFLDIRSPGLGDTAMYLCATSRDKGTLKVDEQFFGPGTRLTVL.

This chain connects TRBV30 to TRBJ2-7; D call uncertain. The CDR3 runs 12 residues. With 2 bases removed from V and 4 bases from J, the gap between germline ends came to 9 bases. In germline, CDR1 is GTSNPN, CDR2 SVGIG (reference sequence). The DNA of the CDR3 is TGTGCCTGGAGTTATACCCTATACGAGCAGTACTTC. Protein: CAWSYTLYEQYF. Drawing the rest from reference TRBV30 and TRBJ2-7, the complete variable domain is SQTIHQWPATLVQPVGSPLSLECTVEGTSNPNLYWYRQAAGRGLQLLFYSVGIGQISSEVPQNLSASRPQDRQFILSSKKLLLSDSGFYLCAWSYTLYEQYFGPGTRLTVT.

The J gene is TRBJ1-2, the V gene TRBV2; 8 bases agree with TRBD1. Germline CDR1 and CDR2: SNHLY and FYNNEI. V lost 7 bases, J lost 5 bases, and 9 bases stayed unmatched. This CDR3 is built from 14 residues. The CDR3 nucleotides are TGTGCCAGCACAACCACAGGGGGGAGGTATGGCTACACCTTC. This codes for CASTTTGGRYGYTF.

The gene calls are TRBV3-1 (or the pseudogene TRBV3-2) and TRBJ2-5; no definite D call. In germline, CDR1 is LGHDT, CDR2 YNNKEL (reference sequence). V was shortened by 1 base and J by 0 bases, with 6 bases between the two germline ends. The CDR3 has 14 amino acids. In nucleotides, the CDR3 is TGTGCCAGCAGCCAAGCCCCGTACCAAGAGACCCAGTACTTC. This translates into CASSQAPYQETQYF.

This clone was counted a single time. The chain links TRBV5-1 to TRBJ1-2; TRBD1 matches at 8 bases. The germline V gene has CDR1 SGHRS and CDR2 YFSETQ. The CDR3 runs 14 residues. V lost 4 bases to trimming and J lost 4 bases; unmatched junction nucleotides: 6. As DNA, the CDR3 is TGCGCCAGCAGCCCGGGACAGGTGACCTATGGCTACACCTTC. It yields the protein CASSPGQVTYGYTF.

The rearrangement links TRBV5-6 to TRBJ2-2; possible D gene TRBD1, 6 bases. CDR3 length: 16 residues. Looked up from germline, CDR1 is SGHDT and CDR2 is YYEEEE. Trimming pared 0 bases from V and 3 bases from J, leaving 12 bases between. The CDR3 DNA reads TGTGCCAGCAGCTTGGGGGCCAGGACAGACACCGGGGAGCTGTTTTTT. It specifies CASSLGARTDTGELFF. The variable domain in full, with the rest retrieved from reference TRBV5-6 and TRBJ2-2, is DAGVTQSPTHLIKTRGQQVTLRCSPKSGHDTVSWYQQALGQGPQFIFQYYEEEERQRGNFPDRFSGHQFPNYSSELNVNALLLGDSALYLCASSLGARTDTGELFFGEGSRLTVL.

V is TRBV12-5 and J is TRBJ1-1, with D perhaps TRBD1 (5 bases). This CDR3 region has 14 residues. The germline V gene encodes CDR1 LGHNT and CDR2 FRNRAP. With 7 bases removed from V and 1 base from J, the gap between germline ends came to 13 bases. The CDR3 bases are TGTGCTAGTGCCATCGGGCAGGGGAACACTGAAGCTTTCTTT. Translating it yields CASAIGQGNTEAFF.

The chain has TRBV18 and TRBJ2-1, with D possibly being TRBD2 (5 bases). The germline gives CDR1 KGHSH, CDR2 LQKENI. The CDR3 loop spans 14 amino acids. Deletions cut 3 bases from V and 7 bases from J, with 13 bases between. The CDR3 nucleotides read TGTGCCAGCTCACCGACCCCGGGATGGAATGAGCAGTTCTTC. It codes for CASSPTPGWNEQFF.

The CDR3 is CASSQDRRGITEAFF. In DNA, the CDR3 is TGCGCCAGCAGCCAAGATCGAAGGGGAATCACTGAAGCTTTCTTT. J is TRBJ1-1 and V is TRBV4-1, with D tentatively TRBD1 (5 bases). Germline-derived CDR1 and CDR2 are MGHRA and YSYEKL. Trimming took 0 bases from V and 4 from J, leaving 12 bases between them. The CDR3 covers 15 residues.